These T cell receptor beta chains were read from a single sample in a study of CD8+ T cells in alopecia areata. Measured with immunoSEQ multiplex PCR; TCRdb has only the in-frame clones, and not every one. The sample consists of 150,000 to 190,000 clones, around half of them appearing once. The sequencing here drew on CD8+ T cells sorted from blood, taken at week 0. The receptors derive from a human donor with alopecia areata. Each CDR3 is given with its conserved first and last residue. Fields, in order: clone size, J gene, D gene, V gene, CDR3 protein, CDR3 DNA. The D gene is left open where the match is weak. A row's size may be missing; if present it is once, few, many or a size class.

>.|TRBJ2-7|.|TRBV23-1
CASTPKLSNSYEQYF
TGCGCCAGCACCCCCAAACTTTCCAACTCCTACGAGCAGTACTTC
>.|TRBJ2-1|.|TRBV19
CASRNDIYNEQFF
TGTGCCAGTAGAAATGACATTTACAATGAGCAGTTCTTC
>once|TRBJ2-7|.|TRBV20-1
CSASSRDEQYF
TGCAGTGCTAGCTCCAGAGACGAGCAGTACTTC
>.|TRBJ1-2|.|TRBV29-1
CSVDEKTNYGYTF
TGCAGCGTTGATGAGAAGACTAACTATGGCTACACCTTC
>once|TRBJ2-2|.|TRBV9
CASSVRGANTGELFF
TGTGCCAGCAGCGTGCGGGGTGCGAACACCGGGGAGCTGTTTTTT
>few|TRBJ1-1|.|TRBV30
CAWSPGHTEAFF
TGTGCCTGGAGTCCGGGGCACACTGAAGCTTTCTTT
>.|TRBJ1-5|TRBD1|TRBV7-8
CASSDTGENQPQHF
TGTGCCAGCAGCGACACAGGGGAAAATCAGCCCCAGCATTTT
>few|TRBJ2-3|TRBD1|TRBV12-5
CASVRDREEDTQYF
TGTGCTAGTGTCCGGGACAGGGAGGAGGATACGCAGTATTTT
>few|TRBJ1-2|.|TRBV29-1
CSVPDPRASYGYTF
TGCAGCGTTCCCGACCCCAGGGCCAGCTATGGCTACACCTTC
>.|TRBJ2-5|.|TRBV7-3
CASSPTSAGETQYF
TGTGCCAGCAGCCCAACCTCGGCGGGGGAGACCCAGTACTTC
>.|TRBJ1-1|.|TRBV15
CATSRDRVVGTEAFF
TGTGCCACCAGCAGAGATAGGGTTGTGGGCACTGAAGCTTTCTTT
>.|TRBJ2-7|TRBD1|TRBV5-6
CASSFGTGISYEQYF
TGTGCCAGCAGCTTCGGGACAGGGATCTCCTACGAGCAGTACTTC
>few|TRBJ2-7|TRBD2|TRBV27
CASSVAGPSYEQYF
TGTGCCAGCAGTGTAGCGGGGCCCTCCTACGAGCAGTACTTC
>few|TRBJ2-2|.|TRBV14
CASSQDTFQVSNTGELFF
TGTGCCAGCAGCCAAGACACCTTCCAGGTTTCGAACACCGGGGAGCTGTTTTTT
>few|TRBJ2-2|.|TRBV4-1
CASSQGRGANTGELFF
TGCGCCAGCAGCCAAGGGAGGGGAGCGAACACCGGGGAGCTGTTTTTT
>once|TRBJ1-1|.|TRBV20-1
CSAREAEAFF
TGCAGTGCTAGGGAGGCTGAAGCTTTCTTT
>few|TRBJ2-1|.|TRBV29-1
CSVQHRYNEQFF
TGCAGCGTTCAACACCGTTACAATGAGCAGTTCTTC
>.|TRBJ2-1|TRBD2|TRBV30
CAWESGGAYDEQFF
TGTGCCTGGGAGAGCGGGGGGGCCTACGATGAGCAGTTCTTC
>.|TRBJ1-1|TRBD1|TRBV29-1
CSVFAPGQDTEAFF
TGCAGCGTCTTTGCTCCGGGACAGGACACTGAAGCTTTCTTT
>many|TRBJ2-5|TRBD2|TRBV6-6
CASSYSTSGGETQYF
TGTGCCAGCAGTTACTCGACTAGCGGGGGAGAGACCCAGTACTTC
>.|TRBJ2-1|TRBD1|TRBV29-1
CSVEDDRGSSYNEQFF
TGCAGCGTTGAAGACGACAGGGGGAGCTCCTACAATGAGCAGTTCTTC
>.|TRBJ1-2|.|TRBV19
CASVDETSGYTF
TGTGCCAGTGTAGACGAGACTAGTGGCTACACCTTC
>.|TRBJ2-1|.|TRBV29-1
CSVDPGLMGVYNEQFF
TGCAGCGTCGACCCGGGACTCATGGGGGTCTACAATGAGCAGTTCTTC
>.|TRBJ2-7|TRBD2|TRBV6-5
CATSGEDRYEQYF
TGTGCAACCAGCGGGGAGGATCGCTACGAGCAGTACTTC
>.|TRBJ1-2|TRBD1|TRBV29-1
CSVHRGEGYTF
TGCAGCGTTCACAGGGGAGAAGGCTACACCTTC
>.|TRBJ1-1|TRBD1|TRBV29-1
CSVPGQGKGPEAFF
TGCAGCGTTCCGGGACAGGGAAAGGGACCTGAAGCTTTCTTT
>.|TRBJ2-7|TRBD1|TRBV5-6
CASSRRTGFYEQYF
TGTGCCAGCAGCCGAAGGACAGGATTCTACGAGCAGTACTTC
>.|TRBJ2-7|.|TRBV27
CASSFSLDKTYEQYF
TGTGCCAGCAGTTTCAGCCTCGACAAGACCTACGAGCAGTACTTC
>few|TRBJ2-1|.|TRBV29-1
CSVEEAGGSYNEQFF
TGCAGCGTTGAAGAGGCAGGGGGGTCCTACAATGAGCAGTTCTTC
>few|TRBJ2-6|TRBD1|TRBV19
CASATGGGANVLTF
TGTGCCAGTGCAACAGGGGGTGGGGCCAACGTCCTGACTTTC
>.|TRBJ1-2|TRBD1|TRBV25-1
CASWTGDYGYTF
TGTGCCAGCTGGACAGGGGACTATGGCTACACCTTC
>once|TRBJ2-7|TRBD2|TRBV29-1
CSVEVGGSYEQYF
TGCAGCGTTGAAGTGGGGGGGTCCTACGAGCAGTACTTC
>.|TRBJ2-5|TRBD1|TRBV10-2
CASTPITGTEETQYF
TGCGCCAGCACCCCGATCACCGGGACAGAAGAGACCCAGTACTTC
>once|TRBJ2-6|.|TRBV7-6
CASSLSKPGAGANVLTF
TGTGCCAGCAGCTTAAGTAAGCCGGGCGCTGGGGCCAACGTCCTGACTTTC
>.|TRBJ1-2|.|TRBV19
CASSMGIGGIGKYGYTF
TGTGCCAGTAGTATGGGAATAGGAGGGATTGGGAAATATGGCTACACCTTC
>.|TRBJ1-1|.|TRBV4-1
CASSQDWPGENTEAFF
TGCGCCAGCAGCCAAGATTGGCCGGGTGAGAACACTGAAGCTTTCTTT
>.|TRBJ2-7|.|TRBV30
CAWSINPGTHEQYF
TGTGCCTGGAGTATAAACCCCGGGACCCACGAGCAGTACTTC
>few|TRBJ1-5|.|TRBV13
CASSLGMEQPQHF
TGTGCCAGCAGCTTAGGCATGGAGCAGCCCCAGCATTTT
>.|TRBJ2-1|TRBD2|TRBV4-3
CASSQARFSGGGYNEQFF
TGCGCCAGCAGCCAAGCCCGCTTTAGCGGGGGGGGGTACAATGAGCAGTTCTTC
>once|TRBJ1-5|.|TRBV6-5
CASSPTGSLTQPQHF
TGTGCCAGCAGTCCTACAGGGAGCTTGACTCAGCCCCAGCATTTT
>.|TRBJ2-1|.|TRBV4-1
CASSQEGFMSFSYNEQFF
TGCGCCAGCAGCCAAGAGGGTTTCATGTCTTTCTCCTACAATGAGCAGTTCTTC
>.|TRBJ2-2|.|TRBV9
CATQGRNTGELFF
TGTGCCACACAGGGACGTAACACCGGGGAGCTGTTTTTT
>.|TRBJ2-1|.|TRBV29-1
CSVEVSVGIEQFF
TGCAGCGTTGAGGTGTCGGTGGGGATTGAGCAGTTCTTC
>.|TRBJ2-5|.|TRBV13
CASSLKETQYF
TGTGCCAGCAGCTTAAAAGAGACCCAGTACTTC
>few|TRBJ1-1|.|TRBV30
CASWRFEQSAAFF
TGTGCCTCTTGGAGGTTCGAGCAATCGGCCGCTTTCTTT
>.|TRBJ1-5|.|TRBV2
CASRGGAQPQHF
TGTGCCAGCAGGGGGGGGGCTCAGCCCCAGCATTTT
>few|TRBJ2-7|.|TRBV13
CASSLGGGEQYF
TGTGCCAGCAGCTTAGGAGGCGGCGAGCAGTACTTC
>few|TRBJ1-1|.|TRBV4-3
CASSQSIGGHEAFF
TGCGCCAGCAGCCAAAGTATCGGAGGACACGAAGCTTTCTTT
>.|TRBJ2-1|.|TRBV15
CATSRDGTHNEQFF
TGTGCCACCAGCAGAGACGGGACTCACAATGAGCAGTTCTTC
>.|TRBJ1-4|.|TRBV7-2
CASSLGLQKGGEKLFF
TGTGCCAGCAGCTTAGGACTGCAAAAAGGCGGGGAAAAACTGTTTTTT
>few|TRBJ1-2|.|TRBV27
CASSLGAGYGYTF
TGTGCCAGCAGTCTTGGGGCGGGCTATGGCTACACCTTC
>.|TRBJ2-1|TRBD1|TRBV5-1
CASSLRQGGGNEQFF
TGCGCCAGCAGCTTGCGACAGGGTGGTGGCAATGAGCAGTTCTTC
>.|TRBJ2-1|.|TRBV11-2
CASSASGSSYNEQFF
TGTGCCAGCAGCGCCTCAGGGAGCTCCTACAATGAGCAGTTCTTC
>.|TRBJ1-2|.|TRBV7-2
CASRGPAGGDYGYTF
TGTGCCAGCAGGGGACCCGCGGGGGGAGACTATGGCTACACCTTC
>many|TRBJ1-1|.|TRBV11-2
CATTLNTEAFF
TGTGCCACCACACTGAACACTGAAGCTTTCTTT